This T cell receptor (beta chain) originates from a study of graft-versus-host responses after intestinal transplantation. At the level of the study: Every one of the recipients received anti-thymocyte globulin induction and afterwards took tacrolimus and steroids for about 3 years.

The CDR3 extends over 15 amino acids. Trimming cost V 2 bases and J 0 bases, with 9 bases left between them. Germline V gene sequence: CDR1 SNHLY, CDR2 FYNNEI. Only in-frame clones appear in the TCRdb table, and some are missing; sequencing was by immunoSEQ multiplex PCR. Of over 85,000 clones in the sample, just over 90% are singletons; the top ten hold 0.4% to 0.55%. Note on this clone: The antigen is undetermined.

Findings and caveats of the study: Detected in recipient marrow were GvH clones, some of which were first observed in ileum or blood. Where graft-donor T cell macrochimerism was present, patients had high graft-versus-host to host-versus-graft clonal ratios in allografts. With peak circulating GvH clone levels came an association with early post-transplant HvG declines.

This receptor was taken from a human donor who received an intestinal transplant. The chain employs TRBV2 and TRBJ2-3; D is ambiguous. The sequencing here drew on unstimulated CD8+ T cells sorted from spleen or lymph node cells, taken before intestinal transplant. The CDR3 loop reads CASSEWIKSTDTQYF. The DNA for the CDR3 is TGTGCCAGCAGTGAATGGATCAAGAGCACAGATACGCAGTATTTT.